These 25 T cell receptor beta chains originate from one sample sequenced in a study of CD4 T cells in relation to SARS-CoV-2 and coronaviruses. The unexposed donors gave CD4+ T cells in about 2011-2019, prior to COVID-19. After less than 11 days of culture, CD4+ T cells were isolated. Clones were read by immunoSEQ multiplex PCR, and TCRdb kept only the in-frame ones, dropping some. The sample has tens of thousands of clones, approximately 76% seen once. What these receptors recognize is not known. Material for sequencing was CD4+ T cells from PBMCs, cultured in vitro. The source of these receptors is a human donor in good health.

The CDR3 region is CASSPLGQRLAESNTGELFF. Written as DNA, the CDR3 is TGTGCCAGCTCACCACTCGGACAGCGGCTAGCGGAATCGAACACCGGGGAGCTGTTTTTT. V is TRBV18 and J is TRBJ2-2, with D perhaps matching TRBD2 (7 bases). This CDR3 is 20 amino acids long. Germline V gives CDR1 KGHSH, CDR2 LQKENI. Trimming stripped 1 base from V and 0 bases from J, with 21 bases between. Full variable domain (missing parts from reference TRBV18 and TRBJ2-2): NAGVMQNPRHLVRRRGQEARLRCSPMKGHSHVYWYRQLPEEGLKFMVYLQKENIIDESGMPKERFSAEFPKEGPSILRIQQVVRGDSAAYFCASSPLGQRLAESNTGELFFGEGSRLTVL.

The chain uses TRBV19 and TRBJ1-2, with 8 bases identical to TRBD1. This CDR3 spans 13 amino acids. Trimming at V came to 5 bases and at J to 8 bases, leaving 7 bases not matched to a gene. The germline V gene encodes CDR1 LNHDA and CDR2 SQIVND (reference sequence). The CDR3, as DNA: TGTGCCAGTAGTCCCCAGGGGGCCGGCGGCTACACCTTC. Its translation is CASSPQGAGGYTF.

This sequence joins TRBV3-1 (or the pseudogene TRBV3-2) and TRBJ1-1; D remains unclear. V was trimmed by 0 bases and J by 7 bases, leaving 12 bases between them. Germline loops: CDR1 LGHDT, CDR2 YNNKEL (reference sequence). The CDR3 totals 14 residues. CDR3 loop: CASSQDGRFGEAFF. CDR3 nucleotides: TGTGCCAGCAGCCAAGATGGCAGGTTCGGTGAAGCTTTCTTT.

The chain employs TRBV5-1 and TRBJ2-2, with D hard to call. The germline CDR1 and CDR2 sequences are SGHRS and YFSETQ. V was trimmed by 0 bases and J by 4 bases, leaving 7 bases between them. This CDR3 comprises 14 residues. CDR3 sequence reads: CASSLVTSTGELFF. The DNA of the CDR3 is TGCGCCAGCAGCTTGGTTACTTCCACCGGGGAGCTGTTTTTT.

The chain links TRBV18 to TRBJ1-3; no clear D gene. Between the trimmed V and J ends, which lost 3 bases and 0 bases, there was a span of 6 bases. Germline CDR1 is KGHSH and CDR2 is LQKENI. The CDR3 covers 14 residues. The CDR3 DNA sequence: TGTGCCAGCTCACCGGGAGTCTCTGGAAACACCATATATTTT. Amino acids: CASSPGVSGNTIYF.

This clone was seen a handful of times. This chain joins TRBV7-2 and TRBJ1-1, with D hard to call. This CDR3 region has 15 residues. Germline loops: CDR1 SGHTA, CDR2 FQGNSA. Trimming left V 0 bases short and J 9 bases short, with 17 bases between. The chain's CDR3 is CASSLAIGRRVKAFF. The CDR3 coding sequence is TGTGCCAGCAGCTTAGCCATAGGGAGACGGGTGAAAGCTTTCTTT.

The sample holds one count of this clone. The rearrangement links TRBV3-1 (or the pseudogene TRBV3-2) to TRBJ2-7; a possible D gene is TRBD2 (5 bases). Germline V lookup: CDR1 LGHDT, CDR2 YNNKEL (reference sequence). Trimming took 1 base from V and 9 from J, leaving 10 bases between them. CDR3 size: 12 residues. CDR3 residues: CASSQAGNRQYF. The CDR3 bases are TGTGCCAGCAGCCAAGCCGGGAATCGGCAGTACTTC.

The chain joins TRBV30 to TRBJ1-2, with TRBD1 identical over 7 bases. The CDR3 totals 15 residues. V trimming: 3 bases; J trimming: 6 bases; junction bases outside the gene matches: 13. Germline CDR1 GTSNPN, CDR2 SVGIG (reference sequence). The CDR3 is CAWRKRDRVLHGYTF. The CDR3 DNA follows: TGTGCCTGGAGGAAACGCGACAGGGTTCTCCATGGCTACACCTTC.

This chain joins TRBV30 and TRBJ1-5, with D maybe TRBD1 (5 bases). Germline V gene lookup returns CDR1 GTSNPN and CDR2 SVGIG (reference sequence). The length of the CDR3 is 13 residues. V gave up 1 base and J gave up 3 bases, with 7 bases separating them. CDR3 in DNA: TGTGCCTGGAGTGACAGGCTCAATCAGCCCCAGCATTTT. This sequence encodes CAWSDRLNQPQHF.

CDR3: CASSLSGRPGEGNTEAFF. The CDR3 nucleotides read TGCGCCAGCAGCTTGTCGGGAAGGCCCGGCGAGGGTAACACTGAAGCTTTCTTT. The V gene is TRBV5-1, the J gene TRBJ1-1; no clear D. V dropped 1 base and J dropped 2 bases, with 21 bases sitting between them. Germline values: CDR1 SGHRS, CDR2 YFSETQ. This CDR3 has 18 amino acids.

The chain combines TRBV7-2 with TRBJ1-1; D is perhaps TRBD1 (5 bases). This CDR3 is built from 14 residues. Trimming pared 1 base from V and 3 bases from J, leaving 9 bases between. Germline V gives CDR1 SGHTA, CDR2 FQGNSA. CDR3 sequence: CASSLGGGYTEAFF. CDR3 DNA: TGTGCCAGCAGCTTAGGGGGCGGTTACACTGAAGCTTTCTTT.

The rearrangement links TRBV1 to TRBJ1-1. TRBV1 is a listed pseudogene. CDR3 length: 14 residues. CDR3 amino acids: CGGTQGRMNTEAFF. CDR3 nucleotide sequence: TGCGGGGGGACACAGGGCAGAATGAACACTGAAGCTTTCTTT.

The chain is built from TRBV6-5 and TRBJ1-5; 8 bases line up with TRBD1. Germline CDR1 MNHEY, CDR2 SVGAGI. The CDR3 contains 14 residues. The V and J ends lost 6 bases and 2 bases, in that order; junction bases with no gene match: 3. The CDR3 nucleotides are TGTGCCAGCAGAGAGACAGGGGGCAATCAGCCCCAGCATTTT. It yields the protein CASRETGGNQPQHF.

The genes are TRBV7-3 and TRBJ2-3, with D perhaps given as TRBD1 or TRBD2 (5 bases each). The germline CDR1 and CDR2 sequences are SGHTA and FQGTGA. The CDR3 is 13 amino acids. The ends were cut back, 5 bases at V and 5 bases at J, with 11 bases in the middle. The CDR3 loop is CASSPRDLDTQYF. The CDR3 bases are TGTGCCAGCAGCCCCCGGGACCTAGATACGCAGTATTTT.

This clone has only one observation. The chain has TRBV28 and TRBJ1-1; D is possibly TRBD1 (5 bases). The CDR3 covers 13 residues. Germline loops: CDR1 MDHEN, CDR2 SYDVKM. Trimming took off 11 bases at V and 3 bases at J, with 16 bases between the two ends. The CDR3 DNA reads TGTGCCGGGGGGAGCGGGGTCCACACTGAAGCTTTCTTT. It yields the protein CAGGSGVHTEAFF.

The CDR3 bases are TGTGCCAGCAGCCAAGCCGGGACAGGGGGCCCAAACTATGGCTACACCTTC. Its protein product is CASSQAGTGGPNYGYTF. The V gene is TRBV3-1 (or the pseudogene TRBV3-2), the J gene TRBJ1-2; 12 bases agree with TRBD1. This CDR3 has 17 residues. Germline loops: CDR1 LGHDT, CDR2 YNNKEL (reference sequence). Trimming took 1 base from V and 2 from J; bases not matched to a gene: 5.

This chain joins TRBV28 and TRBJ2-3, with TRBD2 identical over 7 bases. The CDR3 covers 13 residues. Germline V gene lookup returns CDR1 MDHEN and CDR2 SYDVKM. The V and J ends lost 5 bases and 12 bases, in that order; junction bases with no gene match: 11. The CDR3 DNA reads TGTGCCAGCAGTCCGCCGGGACTAACATCTCAGTATTTT. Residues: CASSPPGLTSQYF.

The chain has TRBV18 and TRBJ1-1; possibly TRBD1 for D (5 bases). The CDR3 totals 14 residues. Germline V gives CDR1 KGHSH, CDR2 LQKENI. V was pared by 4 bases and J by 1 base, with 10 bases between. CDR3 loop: CASSRGRANTEAFF. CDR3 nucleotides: TGTGCCAGCTCACGGGGACGGGCGAACACTGAAGCTTTCTTT. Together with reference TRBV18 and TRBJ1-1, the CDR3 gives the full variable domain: NAGVMQNPRHLVRRRGQEARLRCSPMKGHSHVYWYRQLPEEGLKFMVYLQKENIIDESGMPKERFSAEFPKEGPSILRIQQVVRGDSAAYFCASSRGRANTEAFFGQGTRLTVV.

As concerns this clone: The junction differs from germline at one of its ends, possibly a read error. The CDR3 coding sequence is TGTGCCAGCAGCTTGGGGGGGGACACAAGCACCGATACGCAGTATTTT. Translating it yields CASSLGGDTSTDTQYF. This rearrangement joins TRBV5-8 to TRBJ2-3; tentatively, D is TRBD1 or TRBD2 (6 bases each). CDR1 is SGHTS and CDR2 is YDEGEE in the germline V gene. This CDR3 is 16 amino acids long.

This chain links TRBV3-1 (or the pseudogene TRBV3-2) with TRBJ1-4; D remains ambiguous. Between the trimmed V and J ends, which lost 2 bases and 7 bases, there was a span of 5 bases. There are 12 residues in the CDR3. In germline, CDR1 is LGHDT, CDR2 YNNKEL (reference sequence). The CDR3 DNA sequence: TGTGCCAGCAGCCAACAGGCTGAAAAACTGTTTTTT. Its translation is CASSQQAEKLFF.

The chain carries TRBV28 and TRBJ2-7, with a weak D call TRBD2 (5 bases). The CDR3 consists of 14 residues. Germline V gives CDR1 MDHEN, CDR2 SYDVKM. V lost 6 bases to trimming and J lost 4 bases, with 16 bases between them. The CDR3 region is CASSPPGPGYEQYF. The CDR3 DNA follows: TGTGCCAGCAGCCCCCCTGGCCCGGGATACGAGCAGTACTTC.

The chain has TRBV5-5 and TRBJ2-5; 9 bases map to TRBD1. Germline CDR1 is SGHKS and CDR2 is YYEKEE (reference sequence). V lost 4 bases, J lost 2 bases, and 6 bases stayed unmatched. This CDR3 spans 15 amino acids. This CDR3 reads CASSPYGQGQETQYF. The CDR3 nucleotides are TGTGCCAGCAGCCCCTACGGACAGGGGCAAGAGACCCAGTACTTC.

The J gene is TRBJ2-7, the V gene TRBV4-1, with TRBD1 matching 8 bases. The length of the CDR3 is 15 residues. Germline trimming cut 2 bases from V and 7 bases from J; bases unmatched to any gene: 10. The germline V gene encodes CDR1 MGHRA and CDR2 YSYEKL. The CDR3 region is CASSQPDRERSEQYF. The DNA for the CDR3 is TGCGCCAGCAGCCAACCGGACAGGGAGCGGTCTGAGCAGTACTTC.

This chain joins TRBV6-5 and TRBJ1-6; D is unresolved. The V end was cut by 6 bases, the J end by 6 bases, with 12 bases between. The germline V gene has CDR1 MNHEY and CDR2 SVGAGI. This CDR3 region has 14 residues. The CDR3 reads CASRRDLGNSPLHF. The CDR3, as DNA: TGTGCCAGCAGAAGAGACCTGGGTAATTCACCCCTCCACTTT.

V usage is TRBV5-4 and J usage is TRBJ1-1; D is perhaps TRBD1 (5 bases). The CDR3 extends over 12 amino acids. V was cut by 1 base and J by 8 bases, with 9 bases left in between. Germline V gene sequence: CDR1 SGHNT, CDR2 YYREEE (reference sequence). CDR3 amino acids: CASSLHGAEAFF. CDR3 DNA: TGTGCCAGCAGCTTGCACGGGGCCGAAGCTTTCTTT.